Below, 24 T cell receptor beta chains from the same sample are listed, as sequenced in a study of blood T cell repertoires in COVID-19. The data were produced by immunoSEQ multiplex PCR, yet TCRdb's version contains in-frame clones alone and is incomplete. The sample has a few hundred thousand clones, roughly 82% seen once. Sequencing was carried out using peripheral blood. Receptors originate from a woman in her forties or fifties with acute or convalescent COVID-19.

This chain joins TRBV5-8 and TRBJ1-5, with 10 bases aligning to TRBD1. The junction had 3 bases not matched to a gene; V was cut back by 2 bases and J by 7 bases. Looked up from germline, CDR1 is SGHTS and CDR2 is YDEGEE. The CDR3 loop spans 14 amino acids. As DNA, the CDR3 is TGTGCCAGCAGCTTCAGGACAGGGGGACAGCCCCAGCATTTT. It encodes CASSFRTGGQPQHF.

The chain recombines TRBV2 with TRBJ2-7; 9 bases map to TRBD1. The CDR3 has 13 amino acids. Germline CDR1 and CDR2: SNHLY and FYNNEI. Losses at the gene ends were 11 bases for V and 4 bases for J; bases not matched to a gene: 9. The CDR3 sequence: CAARTGVGYEQYF. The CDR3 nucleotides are TGTGCCGCTCGGACAGGGGTTGGGTACGAGCAGTACTTC.

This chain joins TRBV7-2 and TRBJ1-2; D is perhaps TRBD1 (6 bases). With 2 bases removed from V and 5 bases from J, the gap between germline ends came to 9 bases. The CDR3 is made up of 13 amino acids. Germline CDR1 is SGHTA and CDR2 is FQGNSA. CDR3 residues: CASSLNRVYGYTF. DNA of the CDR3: TGTGCCAGCAGCTTAAACAGGGTTTATGGCTACACCTTC.

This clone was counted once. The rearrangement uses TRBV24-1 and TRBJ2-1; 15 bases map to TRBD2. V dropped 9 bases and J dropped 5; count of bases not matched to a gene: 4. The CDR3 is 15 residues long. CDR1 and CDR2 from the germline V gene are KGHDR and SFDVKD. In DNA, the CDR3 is TGTGCCACCCGGGGACTAGCGGGAGGCGACAATGAGCAGTTCTTC. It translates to CATRGLAGGDNEQFF.

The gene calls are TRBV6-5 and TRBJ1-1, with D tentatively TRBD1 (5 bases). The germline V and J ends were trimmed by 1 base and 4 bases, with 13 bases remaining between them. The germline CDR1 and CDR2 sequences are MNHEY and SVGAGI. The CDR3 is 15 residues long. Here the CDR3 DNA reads TGTGCCAGCAGTTACTTGGAAGGGGTTGGCACTGAAGCTTTCTTT. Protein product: CASSYLEGVGTEAFF.

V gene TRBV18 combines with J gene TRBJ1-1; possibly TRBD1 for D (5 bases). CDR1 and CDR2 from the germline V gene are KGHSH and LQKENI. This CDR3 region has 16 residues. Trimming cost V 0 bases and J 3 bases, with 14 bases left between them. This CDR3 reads CASSPPGRSVDTEAFF. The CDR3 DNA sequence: TGTGCCAGCTCACCACCGGGGCGGTCTGTTGACACTGAAGCTTTCTTT. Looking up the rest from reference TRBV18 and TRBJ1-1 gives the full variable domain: NAGVMQNPRHLVRRRGQEARLRCSPMKGHSHVYWYRQLPEEGLKFMVYLQKENIIDESGMPKERFSAEFPKEGPSILRIQQVVRGDSAAYFCASSPPGRSVDTEAFFGQGTRLTVV.

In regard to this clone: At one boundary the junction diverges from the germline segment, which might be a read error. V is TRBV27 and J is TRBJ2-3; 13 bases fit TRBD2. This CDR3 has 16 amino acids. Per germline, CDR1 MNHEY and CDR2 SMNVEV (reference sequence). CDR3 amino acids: CASNLIGLAGADTQYF. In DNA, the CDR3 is TGTGCCAGCAATTTAATAGGACTAGCGGGAGCTGATACGCAGTATTTT.

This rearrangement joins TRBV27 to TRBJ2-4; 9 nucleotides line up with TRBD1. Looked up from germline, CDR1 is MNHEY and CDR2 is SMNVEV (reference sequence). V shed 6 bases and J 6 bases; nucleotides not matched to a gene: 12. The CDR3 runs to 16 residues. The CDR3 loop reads CASSPNSGQGSNIQYF. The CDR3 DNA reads TGTGCCAGCAGCCCTAACTCGGGACAGGGTTCAAACATTCAGTACTTC.

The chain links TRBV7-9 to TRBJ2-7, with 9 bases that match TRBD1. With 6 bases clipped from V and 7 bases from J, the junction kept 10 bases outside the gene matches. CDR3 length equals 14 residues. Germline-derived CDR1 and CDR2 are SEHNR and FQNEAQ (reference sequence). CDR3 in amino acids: CASRPGTGHGEQYF. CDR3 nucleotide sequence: TGTGCCAGCAGACCCGGGACAGGGCACGGGGAGCAGTACTTC.

CDR3 residues: CASSSTGGSYEQYF. The CDR3 coding sequence is TGTGCCAGCAGCTCCACAGGGGGCTCCTACGAGCAGTACTTC. This rearrangement joins TRBV7-3 to TRBJ2-7; 8 positions agree with TRBD1. The CDR3 consists of 14 residues. With V trimmed by 4 bases and J by 0 bases, 2 bases remained unmatched. Per the germline V gene, CDR1 is SGHTA and CDR2 is FQGTGA.

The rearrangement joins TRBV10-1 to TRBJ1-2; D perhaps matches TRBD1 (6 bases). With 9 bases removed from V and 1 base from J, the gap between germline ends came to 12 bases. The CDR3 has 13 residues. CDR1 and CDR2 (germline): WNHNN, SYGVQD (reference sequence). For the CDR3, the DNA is TGCGCCAGTAACAGGGCTTATAACTATGGCTACACCTTC. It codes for CASNRAYNYGYTF.

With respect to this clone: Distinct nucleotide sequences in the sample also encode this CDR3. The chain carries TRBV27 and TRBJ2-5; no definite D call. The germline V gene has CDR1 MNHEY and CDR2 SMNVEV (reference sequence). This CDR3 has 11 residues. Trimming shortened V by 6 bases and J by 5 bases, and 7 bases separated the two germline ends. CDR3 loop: CASRTQETQYF. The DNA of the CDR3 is TGTGCCAGCAGAACACAGGAGACCCAGTACTTC.

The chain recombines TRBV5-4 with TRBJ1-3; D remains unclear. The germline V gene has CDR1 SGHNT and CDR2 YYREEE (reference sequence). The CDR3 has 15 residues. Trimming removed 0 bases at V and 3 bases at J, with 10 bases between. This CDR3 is CASSLGANLGNTIYF. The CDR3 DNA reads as TGTGCCAGCAGCTTGGGGGCCAATCTTGGAAACACCATATATTTT. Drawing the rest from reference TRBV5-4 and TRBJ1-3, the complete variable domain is ETGVTQSPTHLIKTRGQQVTLRCSSQSGHNTVSWYQQALGQGPQFIFQYYREEENGRGNFPPRFSGLQFPNYSSELNVNALELDDSALYLCASSLGANLGNTIYFGEGSWLTVV.

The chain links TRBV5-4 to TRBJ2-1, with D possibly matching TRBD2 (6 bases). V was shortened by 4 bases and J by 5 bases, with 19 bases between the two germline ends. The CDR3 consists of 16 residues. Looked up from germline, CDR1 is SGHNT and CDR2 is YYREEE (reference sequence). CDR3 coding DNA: TGTGCCAGCAGCGGGGGAGGACTTAGCGGCCACAATGAGCAGTTCTTC. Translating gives CASSGGGLSGHNEQFF.

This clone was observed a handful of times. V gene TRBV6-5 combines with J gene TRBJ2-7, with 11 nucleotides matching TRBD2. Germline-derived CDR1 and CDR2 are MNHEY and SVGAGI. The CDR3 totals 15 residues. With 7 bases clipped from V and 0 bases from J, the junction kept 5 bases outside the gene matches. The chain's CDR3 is CASTSGRIISYEQYF. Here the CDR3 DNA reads TGTGCCAGCACTAGCGGGAGGATCATCTCCTACGAGCAGTACTTC.

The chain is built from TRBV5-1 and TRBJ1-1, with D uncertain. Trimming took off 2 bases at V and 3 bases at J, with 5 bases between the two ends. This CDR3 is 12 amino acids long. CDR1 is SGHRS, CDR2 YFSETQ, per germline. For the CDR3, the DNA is TGCGCCAGCAGCTTCCCGGACACTGAAGCTTTCTTT. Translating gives CASSFPDTEAFF.

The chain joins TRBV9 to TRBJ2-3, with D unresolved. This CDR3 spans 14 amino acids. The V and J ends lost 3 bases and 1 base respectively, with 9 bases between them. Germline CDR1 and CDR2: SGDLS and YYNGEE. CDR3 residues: CASSGAPGTDTQYF. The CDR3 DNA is TGTGCCAGCAGCGGGGCTCCGGGCACAGATACGCAGTATTTT.

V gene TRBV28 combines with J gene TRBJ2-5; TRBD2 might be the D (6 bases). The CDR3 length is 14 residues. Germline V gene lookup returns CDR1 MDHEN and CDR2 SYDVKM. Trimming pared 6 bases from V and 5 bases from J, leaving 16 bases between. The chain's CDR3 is CASRPPGLGETQYF. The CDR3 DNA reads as TGTGCCAGCAGGCCTCCGGGACTGGGGGAGACCCAGTACTTC.

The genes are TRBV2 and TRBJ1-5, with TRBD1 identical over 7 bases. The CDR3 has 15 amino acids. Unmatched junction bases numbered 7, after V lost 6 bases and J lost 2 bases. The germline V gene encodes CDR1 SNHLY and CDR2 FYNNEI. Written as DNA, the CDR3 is TGTGCCAGCAGGAAACAGGGGATTCGCAATCAGCCCCAGCATTTT. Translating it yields CASRKQGIRNQPQHF.

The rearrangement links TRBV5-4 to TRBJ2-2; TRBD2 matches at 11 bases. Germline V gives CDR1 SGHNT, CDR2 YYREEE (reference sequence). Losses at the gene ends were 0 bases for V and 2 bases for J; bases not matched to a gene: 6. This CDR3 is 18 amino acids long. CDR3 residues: CASSLGLAGGVNTGELFF. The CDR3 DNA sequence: TGTGCCAGCAGCTTGGGGCTAGCGGGAGGAGTTAACACCGGGGAGCTGTTTTTT. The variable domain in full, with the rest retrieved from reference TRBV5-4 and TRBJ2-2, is ETGVTQSPTHLIKTRGQQVTLRCSSQSGHNTVSWYQQALGQGPQFIFQYYREEENGRGNFPPRFSGLQFPNYSSELNVNALELDDSALYLCASSLGLAGGVNTGELFFGEGSRLTVL.

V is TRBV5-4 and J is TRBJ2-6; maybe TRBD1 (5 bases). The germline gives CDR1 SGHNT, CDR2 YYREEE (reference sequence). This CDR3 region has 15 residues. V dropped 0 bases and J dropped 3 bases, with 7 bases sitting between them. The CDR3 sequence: CASSLAGFGANVLTF. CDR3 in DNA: TGTGCCAGCAGCTTGGCAGGGTTTGGGGCCAACGTCCTGACTTTC.

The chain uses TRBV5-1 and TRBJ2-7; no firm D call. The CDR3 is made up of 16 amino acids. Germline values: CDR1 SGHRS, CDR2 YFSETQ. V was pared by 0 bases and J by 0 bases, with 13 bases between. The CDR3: CASSLGAAAFSYEQYF. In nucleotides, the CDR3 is TGCGCCAGCAGCTTGGGGGCAGCCGCCTTCTCCTACGAGCAGTACTTC.

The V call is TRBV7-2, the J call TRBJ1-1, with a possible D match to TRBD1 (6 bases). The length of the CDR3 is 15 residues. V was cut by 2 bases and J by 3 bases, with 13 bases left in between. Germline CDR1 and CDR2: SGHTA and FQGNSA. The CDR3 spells CASSLSGGGYTEAFF. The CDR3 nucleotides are TGTGCCAGCAGCTTATCTGGCGGGGGCTACACTGAAGCTTTCTTT.

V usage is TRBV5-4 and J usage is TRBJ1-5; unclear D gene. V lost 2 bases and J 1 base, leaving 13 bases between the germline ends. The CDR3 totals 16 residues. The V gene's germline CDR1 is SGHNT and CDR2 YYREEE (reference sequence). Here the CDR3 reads CASSFGGMGSNQPQHF. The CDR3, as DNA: TGTGCCAGCAGCTTTGGAGGGATGGGGAGCAATCAGCCCCAGCATTTT.